These 30 T cell receptor beta chains were sequenced from one sample in a study of identifying expanded T cells in peripheral blood. Generated by immunoSEQ multiplex PCR, the TCRdb table keeps only in-frame clones and is missing some. The sample lists some 80,000 clones, approximately 90% occurring once. The specimen sequenced was blood. These receptors were collected from a person aged 18 to 75 in good health.

The CDR3 region is CASSPTQETSGNEQYF. CDR3 coding DNA: TGTGCCAGCTCACCAACCCAGGAAACTAGCGGGAACGAGCAGTACTTC. V usage is TRBV18 and J usage is TRBJ2-7; 10 bases agree with TRBD2. Germline loops: CDR1 KGHSH, CDR2 LQKENI. This CDR3 comprises 16 residues. V shed 2 bases, J shed 5 bases, and the junction held 9 bases outside the gene matches.

The chain employs TRBV5-1 and TRBJ1-4; D is perhaps TRBD1 (5 bases). CDR3 size: 14 residues. Trimming left V 4 bases short and J 7 bases short, with 14 bases between. Germline values: CDR1 SGHRS, CDR2 YFSETQ. CDR3 DNA: TGCGCCAGCAGCGGGGCCAGGGTTGGTGAAAAACTGTTTTTT. It translates to CASSGARVGEKLFF. Based on the CDR3 plus reference TRBV5-1 and TRBJ1-4, the full variable domain is KAGVTQTPRYLIKTRGQQVTLSCSPISGHRSVSWYQQTPGQGLQFLFEYFSETQRNKGNFPGRFSGRQFSNSRSEMNVSTLELGDSALYLCASSGARVGEKLFFGSGTQLSVL.

The CDR3 here is CASSPNPPRAPGDYGYTF. In nucleotides, the CDR3 is TGTGCCAGCAGCCCAAACCCCCCCCGGGCCCCGGGAGACTATGGCTACACCTTC. The rearrangement uses TRBV14 and TRBJ1-2; D uncertain. With 4 bases removed from V and 3 bases from J, the gap between germline ends came to 24 bases. In germline, CDR1 is SGHDN, CDR2 FVKESK. CDR3 length: 18 amino acids.

This rearrangement joins TRBV6-6 to TRBJ1-3; TRBD1 might be the D (5 bases). Germline lookup yields CDR1 MNHNY and CDR2 SVGAGI (reference sequence). V gave up 6 bases and J gave up 8 bases, with 14 bases separating them. This CDR3 spans 13 amino acids. CDR3 region: CASSNRDRDTIYF. The CDR3 DNA reads as TGTGCCAGCAGCAACCGGGACCGAGACACCATATATTTT.

The chain employs TRBV9 and TRBJ2-7; 8 bases map to TRBD2. V shed 0 bases, J shed 5 bases, and the junction held 7 bases outside the gene matches. The CDR3 contains 15 residues. Germline V gene data show CDR1 as SGDLS and CDR2 as YYNGEE. CDR3 amino acids: CASSVEPSGRNEQYF. CDR3 sequence (DNA): TGTGCCAGCAGCGTAGAGCCGAGCGGGAGAAACGAGCAGTACTTC.

This clone occurred once. The rearrangement links TRBV13 to TRBJ2-7, with D possibly being TRBD1 or TRBD2 (5 bases each). Trimming removed 4 bases from V and 2 bases from J, with 15 bases in between. The CDR3 is 15 amino acids. CDR1 is PRHDT and CDR2 is FYEKMQ in the germline V gene (reference sequence). The CDR3 sequence is CASSSAGTGTYEQYF. The CDR3 bases are TGTGCCAGCAGCTCGGCCGGGACGGGTACCTACGAGCAGTACTTC.

The chain employs TRBV14 and TRBJ2-2, with 8 bases lining up with TRBD2. Germline trimming cut 5 bases from V and 4 bases from J; bases unmatched to any gene: 9. Germline CDR1 and CDR2: SGHDN and FVKESK. This CDR3 contains 16 residues. DNA of the CDR3: TGTGCCAGCAGCGTCCGGTCTGCGGGAGGCACCGGGGAGCTGTTTTTT. It encodes CASSVRSAGGTGELFF.

V usage is TRBV19 and J usage is TRBJ2-7; D gene uncertain. V dropped 0 bases and J dropped 0 bases, with 6 bases sitting between them. CDR3 length: 14 residues. Germline CDR1 reads LNHDA; CDR2 reads SQIVND (reference sequence). CDR3: CASSIDLISYEQYF. CDR3 DNA sequence: TGTGCCAGTAGTATAGATCTGATCTCCTACGAGCAGTACTTC.

This rearrangement joins TRBV4-2 to TRBJ2-3; 9 nucleotides align to TRBD1. Germline assignment: CDR1 LGHNA and CDR2 YNFKEQ. This CDR3 contains 17 residues. V shed 2 bases, J shed 5 bases, and the junction held 11 bases outside the gene matches. The DNA of the CDR3 is TGTGCCAGCAGCCAAACCCCCGGGACAGGGTATGAAGATACGCAGTATTTT. It is translated as CASSQTPGTGYEDTQYF.

CDR3 nucleotide sequence: TGTGCCAGCAGTGGAGGAACCTCTAGCACAGATACGCAGTATTTT. Its protein product is CASSGGTSSTDTQYF. This sequence joins TRBV9 and TRBJ2-3; weak D call: TRBD2 (5 bases). The germline CDR1 and CDR2 sequences are SGDLS and YYNGEE. V shed 5 bases and J shed 0 bases, with 13 bases lying between them. This CDR3 has 15 residues.

This chain joins TRBV11-2 and TRBJ2-1; D might be TRBD2 (5 bases). Per the germline V gene, CDR1 is SGHAT and CDR2 is FQNNGV. V was pared by 3 bases and J by 5 bases, with 17 bases between. The CDR3 is made up of 16 amino acids. The CDR3: CASSFLSGFGDNEQFF. In DNA form, the CDR3 reads TGTGCCAGCAGCTTTTTATCGGGATTTGGTGACAATGAGCAGTTCTTC.

V gene TRBV7-3 combines with J gene TRBJ2-7, with 9 bases identical to TRBD1. Germline CDR1 is SGHTA and CDR2 is FQGTGA. CDR3 length: 15 amino acids. Trimming cost V 5 bases and J 5 bases; bases outside gene matches: 10. Here the CDR3 reads CASSPSWTGVHEQYF. The DNA for the CDR3 is TGTGCCAGCAGCCCGTCTTGGACAGGGGTACACGAGCAGTACTTC.

This chain uses TRBV29-1 with TRBJ2-2; 7 bases agree with TRBD1. The CDR3 sequence is 15 residues long. V lost 7 bases to trimming and J lost 4 bases; unmatched junction nucleotides: 12. CDR1 and CDR2 from the germline V gene are SQVTM and ANQGSEA. CDR3 sequence reads: CSARGTAPGTGELFF. The DNA for the CDR3 is TGCAGCGCACGTGGGACAGCGCCGGGCACCGGGGAGCTGTTTTTT.

This clone showed up just once. Additional DNA sequences in this sample encode the identical CDR3. The chain employs TRBV2 and TRBJ1-1; tentatively, D is TRBD1 (5 bases). Trimming left V 2 bases short and J 1 base short, with 5 bases between. This CDR3 has 13 amino acids. Germline V gene data show CDR1 as SNHLY and CDR2 as FYNNEI. CDR3 region: CASSEQGNTEAFF. CDR3 DNA sequence: TGTGCCAGCAGTGAACAGGGGAACACTGAAGCTTTCTTT.

This clone was recorded once. This sequence joins TRBV11-2 and TRBJ1-3; possibly TRBD1 for D (5 bases). Germline CDR1 is SGHAT and CDR2 is FQNNGV. The V gene lost 4 bases and the J gene lost 3 bases, with 16 bases spanning the gap. CDR3 length: 16 residues. The CDR3 protein is CASSSYRGLGGNTIYF. DNA for the CDR3: TGTGCCAGCAGCTCTTATAGGGGTCTGGGTGGAAACACCATATATTTT. The variable domain in full, completed from reference TRBV11-2 and TRBJ1-3, reads EAGVAQSPRYKIIEKRQSVAFWCNPISGHATLYWYQQILGQGPKLLIQFQNNGVVDDSQLPKDRFSAERLKGVDSTLKIQPAKLEDSAVYLCASSSYRGLGGNTIYFGEGSWLTVV.

This rearrangement joins TRBV2 to TRBJ1-4; 7 bases align to TRBD1. The CDR3 contains 15 residues. Per the germline V gene, CDR1 is SNHLY and CDR2 is FYNNEI. With V trimmed by 2 bases and J by 3 bases, 3 bases remained unmatched. Here the CDR3 DNA reads TGTGCCAGCAGTGAACTGGACAGGTCTAATGAAAAACTGTTTTTT. Its protein is CASSELDRSNEKLFF. The complete variable domain, with remaining parts taken from reference TRBV2 and TRBJ1-4, reads EPEVTQTPSHQVTQMGQEVILRCVPISNHLYFYWYRQILGQKVEFLVSFYNNEISEKSEIFDDQFSVERPDGSNFTLKIRSTKLEDSAMYFCASSELDRSNEKLFFGSGTQLSVL.

J is TRBJ2-1 and V is TRBV15, with a tentative D call TRBD2 (6 bases). V lost 3 bases and J 4 bases, leaving 13 bases between the germline ends. The germline CDR1 and CDR2 sequences are LNHNV and YYDKDF (reference sequence). The CDR3 length is 15 residues. The CDR3 loop reads CATSSRDSNYNEQFF. CDR3 in DNA: TGTGCCACCAGCAGCCGGGACTCCAATTACAATGAGCAGTTCTTC.

This rearrangement joins TRBV7-2 to TRBJ2-7; 7 positions agree with TRBD1. CDR3 length equals 14 residues. CDR1 and CDR2 (germline): SGHTA, FQGNSA. Trimming took 5 bases from V and 2 from J; bases not matched to a gene: 6. The CDR3 nucleotides read TGTGCCAGCAGCCCCGGGACAGCCACCTACGAGCAGTACTTC. Translation: CASSPGTATYEQYF.

The chain links TRBV7-9 to TRBJ2-1, with 7 bases fitting TRBD1. Looked up from germline, CDR1 is SEHNR and CDR2 is FQNEAQ (reference sequence). CDR3 length equals 15 residues. Losses at the gene ends were 5 bases for V and 6 bases for J; bases not matched to a gene: 10. The CDR3 region is CASSPDRVTSNEQFF. The CDR3 DNA follows: TGTGCCAGCAGCCCCGACAGGGTCACTTCCAATGAGCAGTTCTTC.

The chain combines TRBV7-3 with TRBJ2-2; 9 bases line up with TRBD1. The CDR3 covers 16 residues. Germline lookup yields CDR1 SGHTA and CDR2 FQGTGA. The V gene end was trimmed by 3 bases and the J gene end by 6 bases; junction bases not matched to a gene: 8. The CDR3 loop reads CASSFGTGLFSGELFF. The CDR3 DNA reads as TGTGCCAGCAGCTTCGGGACAGGGCTTTTTTCCGGGGAGCTGTTTTTT.

The V and J genes are TRBV5-1 and TRBJ1-1, with no clear D. Germline-derived CDR1 and CDR2 are SGHRS and YFSETQ. The CDR3 sequence is 15 residues long. The V end lost 0 bases, the J end lost 4 bases, and 13 bases lay between the germline ends. The CDR3 DNA reads TGCGCCAGCAGCTTGGACGGGAACGTATTCACTGAAGCTTTCTTT. Translation gives CASSLDGNVFTEAFF.

The chain has TRBV5-1 and TRBJ2-1; no clear D gene. Trimming left V 2 bases short and J 0 bases short, with 9 bases between. Germline CDR1 is SGHRS and CDR2 is YFSETQ. The CDR3 length is 15 residues. For the CDR3, the DNA is TGCGCCAGCAGCTTCCCTAAGAGCTCCTACAATGAGCAGTTCTTC. Translated, it gives CASSFPKSSYNEQFF.

The chain employs TRBV9 and TRBJ1-1; maybe TRBD1 (5 bases). V lost 2 bases and J lost 1, with 9 bases in between. This CDR3 has 14 residues. The V gene's germline CDR1 is SGDLS and CDR2 YYNGEE. The CDR3 nucleotides read TGTGCCAGCAGCGTGGGGGTGGGGAACACTGAAGCTTTCTTT. It is translated as CASSVGVGNTEAFF.

The chain carries TRBV30 and TRBJ1-2; 11 positions match TRBD1. The V and J ends lost 1 base and 6 bases, in that order; junction bases with no gene match: 10. The CDR3 runs 16 residues. Germline V gene sequence: CDR1 GTSNPN, CDR2 SVGIG (reference sequence). The DNA for the CDR3 is TGTGCCTGGAGTGCTTTCTGGGACAGGGGGAAAGATGGCTACACCTTC. Amino acids: CAWSAFWDRGKDGYTF.

V usage is TRBV5-1 and J usage is TRBJ2-7; 11 bases are a match to TRBD2. This CDR3 comprises 18 residues. Trimming cost V 2 bases and J 1 base; bases outside gene matches: 11. Germline V gene data show CDR1 as SGHRS and CDR2 as YFSETQ. CDR3 nucleotide sequence: TGCGCCAGCAGCTTTAAGGCTAGCGGGGGGTTGGAGTCCTACGAGCAGTACTTC. Protein sequence: CASSFKASGGLESYEQYF.

This chain joins TRBV6-5 and TRBJ2-7; D is ambiguous. Between the trimmed V and J ends, which lost 2 bases and 6 bases, there was a span of 14 bases. This CDR3 comprises 14 residues. Germline CDR1 is MNHEY and CDR2 is SVGAGI. The CDR3 loop reads CASSYQNPPSEQYF. The DNA of the CDR3 is TGTGCCAGCAGTTACCAGAACCCCCCGTCCGAGCAGTACTTC.

The chain links TRBV7-9 to TRBJ2-5; D is perhaps TRBD1 (6 bases). Germline values: CDR1 SEHNR, CDR2 FQNEAQ (reference sequence). The CDR3 is 13 residues long. Trimming cost V 1 base and J 5 bases, with 8 bases left between them. The CDR3 nucleotides are TGTGCCAGCAGCTTAGTACAGGGTGAGACCCAGTACTTC. Its protein is CASSLVQGETQYF.

V gene TRBV6-1 combines with J gene TRBJ2-7, with 11 bases identical to TRBD2. The CDR3 extends over 17 amino acids. V gave up 3 bases and J gave up 4 bases; unmatched junction bases: 11. The V gene's germline CDR1 is MNHNS and CDR2 SASEGT. The CDR3 region is CASSEEGQGTSGYEQYF. CDR3 coding DNA: TGTGCCAGCAGTGAGGAGGGTCAAGGGACTAGCGGTTACGAGCAGTACTTC.

The V call is TRBV29-1, the J call TRBJ2-2; TRBD1 matches 9 bases. V gave up 3 bases and J gave up 2 bases; unmatched junction bases: 7. The CDR3 runs 16 residues. Looked up from germline, CDR1 is SQVTM and CDR2 is ANQGSEA. The CDR3 nucleotides read TGCAGCGTTGATATGATGGGACAGGGTAACACCGGGGAGCTGTTTTTT. Protein: CSVDMMGQGNTGELFF.

In its sample, this clone was seen once. The gene calls are TRBV6-5 and TRBJ1-2; no firm D call. V lost 10 bases, J lost 7 bases, and 19 bases lay in between. This CDR3 has 13 residues. CDR1 MNHEY and CDR2 SVGAGI come from the germline V gene. CDR3 protein: CATSRRMKGGYTF. CDR3 DNA sequence: TGTGCCACCAGCAGGAGGATGAAAGGTGGCTACACCTTC.